The 24 T cell receptor beta chains below were found in one sample sequenced in a study of blood T cell repertoires in COVID-19. Sequencing used immunoSEQ multiplex PCR; TCRdb keeps in-frame clones, though not all of them. This table holds a few hundred thousand clones, around 89% found once. The specimen sequenced was PBMCs or T cells enriched from blood (not recorded which). The receptors shown here come from a man aged 25 to 40 who had recovered from COVID-19.

The chain uses TRBV13 and TRBJ2-3, with TRBD2 matching over 9 bases. V lost 4 bases and J lost 6; bases outside the gene matches: 8. CDR3 length: 15 amino acids. The V gene's germline CDR1 is PRHDT and CDR2 FYEKMQ (reference sequence). The CDR3 is CASSSSGTSSDTQYF. DNA for the CDR3: TGTGCCAGCAGCTCCTCCGGGACTAGCTCGGATACGCAGTATTTT.

This clone has a handful of counts. The DNA for the CDR3 is TGTGCCAGCAGCCCCCGCGGGGGGAGCAATGAGCAGTTCTTC. It yields the protein CASSPRGGSNEQFF. This chain connects TRBV7-2 to TRBJ2-1, with 8 bases aligning to TRBD2. V trimming: 5 bases; J trimming: 6 bases; junction bases outside the gene matches: 6. This CDR3 is built from 14 residues. CDR1 and CDR2 (germline): SGHTA, FQGNSA.

The chain uses TRBV5-1 and TRBJ2-1; 9 bases line up with TRBD1. V lost 4 bases and J lost 7; bases outside the gene matches: 9. This CDR3 is 15 amino acids long. CDR1 SGHRS and CDR2 YFSETQ come from the germline V gene. The CDR3 DNA is TGCGCCAGCAGCCCGGGACAGGGTTTCGTTAATGAGCAGTTCTTC. This encodes CASSPGQGFVNEQFF.

This clone occurred once. The chain carries TRBV18 and TRBJ2-3; 9 bases line up with TRBD1. Germline CDR1 is KGHSH and CDR2 is LQKENI. The CDR3 contains 15 residues. V gave up 3 bases and J gave up 2 bases; unmatched junction bases: 3. The CDR3 nucleotides are TGTGCCAGCTCACCCGGGACAGGGAACACAGATACGCAGTATTTT. It encodes CASSPGTGNTDTQYF.

The chain is built from TRBV6-2 or TRBV6-3 and TRBJ1-3; D gene uncertain. The CDR3 loop spans 15 amino acids. Germline lookup yields CDR1 MNHEY and CDR2 SVGEGT. V lost 6 bases to trimming and J lost 0 bases, with 12 bases between them. In DNA form, the CDR3 reads TGTGCCAGCAGCCCCCAGGCCACCTCTGGAAACACCATATATTTT. Protein product: CASSPQATSGNTIYF.

The chain has TRBV24-1 and TRBJ2-2, with 7 nucleotides matching TRBD1. V was clipped by 3 bases and J by 3 bases; unmatched bases: 9. The germline V gene encodes CDR1 KGHDR and CDR2 SFDVKD. This CDR3 has 17 residues. CDR3 sequence reads: CATSDPKTGLDTGELFF. Written as DNA, the CDR3 is TGTGCCACCAGTGATCCTAAGACAGGGCTCGACACCGGGGAGCTGTTTTTT.

V is TRBV29-1 and J is TRBJ2-1, with D unresolved. Germline V CDR1 and CDR2: SQVTM, ANQGSEA. Deletions cut 4 bases from V and 7 bases from J, with 11 bases between. The CDR3 spans 12 residues. The CDR3: CSVAGRPNEQFF. CDR3 bases: TGCAGCGTTGCAGGTCGGCCTAATGAGCAGTTCTTC.

The gene calls are TRBV19 and TRBJ1-2; D perhaps matches TRBD1 (6 bases). The CDR3 consists of 15 residues. The germline gives CDR1 LNHDA, CDR2 SQIVND (reference sequence). Trimming pared 4 bases from V and 5 bases from J, leaving 17 bases between. The CDR3 nucleotides are TGTGCCAGTAGTACTGTCCCGGGACATAATTATGGCTACACCTTC. Encoded protein: CASSTVPGHNYGYTF. Using reference TRBV19 and TRBJ1-2 for the parts outside the CDR3, the full variable domain is DGGITQSPKYLFRKEGQNVTLSCEQNLNHDAMYWYRQDPGQGLRLIYYSQIVNDFQKGDIAEGYSVSREKKESFPLTVTSAQKNPTAFYLCASSTVPGHNYGYTFGSGTRLTVV.

This chain links TRBV18 with TRBJ2-1; the D is unclear. CDR1 and CDR2 from the germline V gene are KGHSH and LQKENI. V gave up 3 bases and J gave up 0 bases, with 9 bases separating them. This CDR3 is 15 amino acids long. The CDR3 loop reads CASSPTVSSYNEQFF. The CDR3 bases are TGTGCCAGCTCACCCACTGTAAGCTCCTACAATGAGCAGTTCTTC. The whole variable domain, filled in from reference TRBV18 and TRBJ2-1, reads NAGVMQNPRHLVRRRGQEARLRCSPMKGHSHVYWYRQLPEEGLKFMVYLQKENIIDESGMPKERFSAEFPKEGPSILRIQQVVRGDSAAYFCASSPTVSSYNEQFFGPGTRLTVL.

This clone was counted between two and nine times. The chain is built from TRBV7-9 and TRBJ1-5; D is unclear. V lost 5 bases to trimming and J lost 2 bases, with 13 bases between them. Germline V gene sequence: CDR1 SEHNR, CDR2 FQNEAQ (reference sequence). The CDR3 contains 15 residues. CDR3 sequence: CASSGVNGGNQPQHF. The CDR3 DNA follows: TGTGCCAGCAGCGGGGTGAACGGGGGCAATCAGCCCCAGCATTTT.

The V call is TRBV11-2, the J call TRBJ2-3; a possible D gene is TRBD1 (6 bases). The germline V gene has CDR1 SGHAT and CDR2 FQNNGV. The ends were cut back, 5 bases at V and 4 bases at J, with 16 bases in the middle. The CDR3 is 15 residues long. The CDR3 coding sequence is TGTGCCAGCAGCCCTACGGTTGGGGGCCCAGATACGCAGTATTTT. It translates to CASSPTVGGPDTQYF.

This clone has more than one count but fewer than ten. The rearrangement joins TRBV10-3 to TRBJ2-7; 9 positions agree with TRBD1. Germline-derived CDR1 and CDR2 are ENHRY and SYGVKD. The CDR3 covers 14 residues. The ends lost 5 bases at V and 3 bases at J; junction bases unmatched: 5. CDR3 in DNA: TGTGCCATCAGTCCGGGACAGGGTAACTACGAGCAGTACTTC. Its translation is CAISPGQGNYEQYF.

The chain is built from TRBV29-1 and TRBJ1-1; D ambiguous. The V end lost 2 bases, the J end lost 10 bases, and 17 bases lay between the germline ends. The CDR3 sequence is 13 residues long. The V gene's germline CDR1 is SQVTM and CDR2 ANQGSEA. This CDR3 is CSVELRFVSVAFF. The CDR3 DNA is TGCAGCGTTGAACTCCGGTTCGTGTCTGTAGCTTTCTTT.

This clone was found once. The chain carries TRBV19 and TRBJ2-3; a possible D gene is TRBD2 (6 bases). There are 13 residues in the CDR3. Trimming stripped 2 bases from V and 5 bases from J, with 8 bases between. Germline-derived CDR1 and CDR2 are LNHDA and SQIVND (reference sequence). The CDR3: CASSIRGKDTQYF. The CDR3 DNA reads as TGTGCCAGTAGTATACGGGGGAAAGATACGCAGTATTTT. The variable domain in full, with the rest retrieved from reference TRBV19 and TRBJ2-3, is DGGITQSPKYLFRKEGQNVTLSCEQNLNHDAMYWYRQDPGQGLRLIYYSQIVNDFQKGDIAEGYSVSREKKESFPLTVTSAQKNPTAFYLCASSIRGKDTQYFGPGTRLTVL.

The chain couples TRBV6-2 or TRBV6-3 to TRBJ2-1; 11 bases line up with TRBD2. Germline values: CDR1 MNHEY, CDR2 SVGEGT. The CDR3 contains 16 residues. V was pared by 2 bases and J by 5 bases, with 5 bases of the junction left unmatched. CDR3 residues: CASSYPLAGVNNEQFF. CDR3 bases: TGTGCCAGCAGTTACCCACTAGCGGGAGTTAACAATGAGCAGTTCTTC.

J is TRBJ2-7 and V is TRBV4-3; D remains unclear. V lost 1 base, J lost 2 bases, and 12 bases lay in between. Germline values: CDR1 LGHNA, CDR2 YSLEER. The CDR3 has 15 residues. The CDR3 bases are TGCGCCAGCAGCCAAGGGGTAGCTGCTACCTACGAGCAGTACTTC. Amino acid sequence: CASSQGVAATYEQYF.

The chain has TRBV11-2 and TRBJ2-7; possibly TRBD1 for D (6 bases). Germline CDR1 is SGHAT and CDR2 is FQNNGV. The V gene lost 3 bases and the J gene lost 2 bases, with 14 bases spanning the gap. The CDR3 runs 15 residues. The CDR3 sequence is CASSFLTGQTYEQYF. CDR3 coding DNA: TGTGCCAGCAGCTTCCTCACCGGACAGACCTACGAGCAGTACTTC.

The chain carries TRBV21-1 and TRBJ2-4; the table's D call, TRBD1, has no DNA check behind it. TRBV21-1 has pseudogene status. The CDR3 consists of 18 residues. The CDR3: CASSNAGTLLLAKNIQYF. The CDR3 DNA follows: TGTGCCAGCAGCAATGCCGGGACACTCCTTCTAGCCAAAAACATTCAGTACTTC.

The rearrangement uses TRBV29-1 and TRBJ1-1, with D unresolved. This CDR3 contains 15 residues. Germline V gives CDR1 SQVTM, CDR2 ANQGSEA. Trimming pared 0 bases from V and 2 bases from J, leaving 13 bases between. DNA of the CDR3: TGCAGCGTTGAAGATTTCACCGAGAGTAACACTGAAGCTTTCTTT. The encoded protein is CSVEDFTESNTEAFF.

The chain uses TRBV24-1 and TRBJ1-5, with 8 positions matching TRBD1. The germline CDR1 and CDR2 sequences are KGHDR and SFDVKD. This CDR3 contains 16 residues. J lost 4 bases, V lost 2 bases, and 6 bases had no gene match. CDR3 DNA sequence: TGTGCCACCAGTGATTCCGGAGACAGGGGAAATCAGCCCCAGCATTTT. Amino acid sequence: CATSDSGDRGNQPQHF.

The V gene is TRBV6-5, the J gene TRBJ1-1, with TRBD1 identical over 11 bases. The germline gives CDR1 MNHEY, CDR2 SVGAGI. The CDR3 runs 13 residues. The J segment lost 6 bases and the V segment lost 5 bases, leaving 2 bases of the junction unmatched. The CDR3 region is CASSRDRGAEAFF. In DNA form, the CDR3 reads TGTGCCAGCAGTCGGGACAGGGGGGCTGAAGCTTTCTTT.

This clone was counted a few times. The chain uses TRBV6-2 or TRBV6-3 and TRBJ1-1; D possibly corresponds to TRBD1 (5 bases). The CDR3 runs to 15 residues. Germline V gives CDR1 MNHEY, CDR2 SVGEGT. V lost 4 bases to trimming and J lost 0 bases, with 12 bases between them. The CDR3 sequence: CASSSLRDMNTEAFF. In DNA, the CDR3 is TGTGCCAGCAGTTCCCTCAGGGATATGAACACTGAAGCTTTCTTT.

The V and J genes are TRBV20-1 and TRBJ2-7; 7 bases agree with TRBD1. Germline CDR1 DFQATT, CDR2 SNEGSKA (reference sequence). The J segment lost 3 bases and the V segment lost 3 bases, leaving 8 bases of the junction unmatched. There are 14 residues in the CDR3. In nucleotides, the CDR3 is TGCAGTGCTAGTACCGGGACAGTTGACTACGAGCAGTACTTC. Its translation is CSASTGTVDYEQYF.

V is TRBV7-8 and J is TRBJ1-2, with TRBD1 matching over 8 bases. J gave up 1 base and V 10 bases, and 5 bases lay outside the gene matches. The CDR3 has 13 residues. CDR1 and CDR2 from the germline V gene are SGHVS and FQNEAQ. The chain's CDR3 is CATATGGNYGYTF. As DNA, the CDR3 is TGTGCCACCGCCACAGGGGGTAACTATGGCTACACCTTC.